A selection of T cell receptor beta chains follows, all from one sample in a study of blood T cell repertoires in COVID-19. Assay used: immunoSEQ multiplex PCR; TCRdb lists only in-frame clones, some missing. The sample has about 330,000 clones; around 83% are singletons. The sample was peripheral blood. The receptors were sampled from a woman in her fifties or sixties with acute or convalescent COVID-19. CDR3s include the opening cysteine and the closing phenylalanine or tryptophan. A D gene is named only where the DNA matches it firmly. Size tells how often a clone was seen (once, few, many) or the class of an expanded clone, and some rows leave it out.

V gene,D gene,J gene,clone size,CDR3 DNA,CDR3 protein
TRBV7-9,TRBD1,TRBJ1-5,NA,TGTGCCAGCAGCTCGCCCTGGACAGGGGCCCTGGTGCCCCAGCATTTT,CASSSPWTGALVPQHF
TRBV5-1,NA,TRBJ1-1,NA,TGCGCCAGCAGCTTGATGGAGAGGACTGAAGCTTTCTTT,CASSLMERTEAFF
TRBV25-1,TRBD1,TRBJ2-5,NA,TGTGCCAGCGCGGACAGGGGGTTGGGGGAGACCCAGTACTTC,CASADRGLGETQYF
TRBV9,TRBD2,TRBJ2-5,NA,TGTGCCAGCAGCGTCCGGGAGGGTTACGAGACCCAGTACTTC,CASSVREGYETQYF
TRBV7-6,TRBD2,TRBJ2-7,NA,TGTGCCAGCACCGTTTCTAGCGGGGGCACCTACGAGCAGTACTTC,CASTVSSGGTYEQYF
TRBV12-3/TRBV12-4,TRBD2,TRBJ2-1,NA,TGTGCCAGCAGTAAGGGAGGGAATGAGCAGTTCTTC,CASSKGGNEQFF
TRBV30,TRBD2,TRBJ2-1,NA,TGTGCCTTACTCCGGGGGGGCCTTTACAATGAGCAGTTCTTC,CALLRGGLYNEQFF
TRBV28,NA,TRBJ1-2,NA,TGTGCCAGCAGTTTTAATCAGGGATATGGCTACACCTTC,CASSFNQGYGYTF
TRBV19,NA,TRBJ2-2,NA,TGTGCCAGTAGTATACAGGGTCAAACCGGGGAGCTGTTTTTT,CASSIQGQTGELFF
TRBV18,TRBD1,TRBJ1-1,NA,TGTGCCAGCTCACGCGGGACAGGAAGGGACACTGAAGCTTTCTTT,CASSRGTGRDTEAFF
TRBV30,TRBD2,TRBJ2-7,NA,TGTGCCTGGAGCCACAGGGGACTAGCGACCGATCCCTACGAGCAGTACTTC,CAWSHRGLATDPYEQYF
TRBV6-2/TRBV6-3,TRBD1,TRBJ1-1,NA,TGTGCCAGCAGTTTCCCCGTGACAGGGGCTACAGCTTTCTTT,CASSFPVTGATAFF
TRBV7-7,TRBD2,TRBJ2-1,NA,TGTGCCAGCAGCTCCGGGCGGACTAGCGAGGGTGAGCAGTTCTTC,CASSSGRTSEGEQFF
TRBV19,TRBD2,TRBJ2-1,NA,TGTGCCAGTAGTATAGATCCGGCTAGCGGGTGGTACAATGAGCAGTTCTTC,CASSIDPASGWYNEQFF
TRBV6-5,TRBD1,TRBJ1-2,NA,TGTGCCAGCTCGAGACAGGGTTTCGATTATGGCTACACCTTC,CASSRQGFDYGYTF
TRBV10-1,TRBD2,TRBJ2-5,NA,TGCGCCAGCAGTGACCAGCGGGGGGTCCAAGAGACCCAGTACTTC,CASSDQRGVQETQYF
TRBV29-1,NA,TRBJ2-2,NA,TGCAGCGTTGTGTCCGGGAAGAACACCGGGGAGCTGTTTTTT,CSVVSGKNTGELFF
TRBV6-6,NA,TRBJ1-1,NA,TGTGCCACCGTTCCAGGACAAATGGAAGCTTTCTTT,CATVPGQMEAFF
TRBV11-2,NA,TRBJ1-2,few,TGTGCCAGCAGCTTAGTGGAGAAGTGGAACTATGGCTACACCTTC,CASSLVEKWNYGYTF
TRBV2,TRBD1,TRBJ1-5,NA,TGTGCCAGCAGTCAAGACAGGGGAGATCAGCCCCAGCATTTT,CASSQDRGDQPQHF
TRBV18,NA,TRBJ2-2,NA,TGTGCCAGCTCACCAGGCCAAACCGGGGAGCTGTTTTTT,CASSPGQTGELFF
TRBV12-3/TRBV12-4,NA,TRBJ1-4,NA,TGTGCCAGCAAACGGGGGGCTAATGAAAAACTGTTTTTT,CASKRGANEKLFF
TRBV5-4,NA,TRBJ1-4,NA,TGTGCCAGCAGCTCCGTCATTGGGGCCGGTGGTGAAAAACTGTTTTTT,CASSSVIGAGGEKLFF
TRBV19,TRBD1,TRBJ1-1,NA,TGTGCCAGTAGTTCGACAGGGGGATCCACTGAAGCTTTCTTT,CASSSTGGSTEAFF
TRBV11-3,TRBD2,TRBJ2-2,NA,TGTGCCAGCAGCTTCGGCGGGGGGAACACCGGGGAGCTGTTTTTT,CASSFGGGNTGELFF
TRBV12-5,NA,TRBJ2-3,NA,TGTGCTAGTGCTTACAGTATTCAGGATACGCAGTATTTT,CASAYSIQDTQYF
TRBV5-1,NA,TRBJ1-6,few,TGCGCCAGCAGCTTGGCATCTGGAGAACCCCTCCACTTT,CASSLASGEPLHF
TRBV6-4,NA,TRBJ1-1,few,TGTGCCAGCAGGCCTACTGGGGGGGCCGAAGCTTTCTTT,CASRPTGGAEAFF
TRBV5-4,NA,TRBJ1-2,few,TGTGCCAGCAGCGCGGGGGGGGCCACTAACTATGGCTACACCTTC,CASSAGGATNYGYTF
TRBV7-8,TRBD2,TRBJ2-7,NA,TGTGCCAGCAGCCCAATAACCCGGGGGGAGAGCTCCTACGAGCAGTACTTC,CASSPITRGESSYEQYF
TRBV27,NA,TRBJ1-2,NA,TGTGCCAGCAGTTTTTATGGAGGGCTTGGCTACACCTTC,CASSFYGGLGYTF
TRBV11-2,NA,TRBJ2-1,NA,TGTGCCAGCAGTTCTATTCAGGCGATTGAGCAGTTCTTC,CASSSIQAIEQFF
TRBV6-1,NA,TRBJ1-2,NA,TGTGCCAGCAGTGAGACAGGAATCCGAGCCTATGGCTACACCTTC,CASSETGIRAYGYTF
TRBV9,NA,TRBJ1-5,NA,TGTGCCAGCAGCGTAGGGGACTTCAATCAGCCCCAGCATTTT,CASSVGDFNQPQHF
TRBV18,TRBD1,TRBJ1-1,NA,TGTGCCAGCTCAAGGGACTTTAGGGGGCAGAGTGAAGCTTTCTTT,CASSRDFRGQSEAFF
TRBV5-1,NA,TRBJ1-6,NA,TGCGCCAGCAGCTTTCAGGGAGGAAATTCACCCCTCCACTTT,CASSFQGGNSPLHF
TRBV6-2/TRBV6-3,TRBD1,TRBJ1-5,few,TGTGCCAGCAGTTCCGAGACAGGGAGTAGCAATCAGCCCCAGCATTTT,CASSSETGSSNQPQHF
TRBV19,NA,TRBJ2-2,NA,TGTGCCAGTAGTATAGGAGCAGGGACCGGGGAGCTGTTTTTT,CASSIGAGTGELFF
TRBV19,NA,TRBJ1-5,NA,TGTGCCAGTAAACGTAAAAAGGAGTTGGGCAATCAGCCCCAGCATTTT,CASKRKKELGNQPQHF
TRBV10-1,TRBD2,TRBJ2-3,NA,TGCGCCAGCAGCACCGGGACTAGTCGCACAGATACGCAGTATTTT,CASSTGTSRTDTQYF
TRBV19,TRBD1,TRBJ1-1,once,TGTGCCAGCGCCCGTGGACTGCGGGACAGCTTTGAAGCTTTCTTT,CASARGLRDSFEAFF
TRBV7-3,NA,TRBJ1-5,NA,TGTGCCAGCAGTCCAAGCAATCAGCCCCAGCATTTT,CASSPSNQPQHF
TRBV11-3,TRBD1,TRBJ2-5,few,TGTGCCAGCAGTCCCGGGACAGGCCCCCAAGAGACCCAGTACTTC,CASSPGTGPQETQYF
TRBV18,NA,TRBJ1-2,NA,TGTGCCAGCTCACAATCGGGGACAAACCATGGCTACACCTTC,CASSQSGTNHGYTF
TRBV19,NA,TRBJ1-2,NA,TGTGCCAGTAGTATTCAGACAAACTATGGCTACACCTTC,CASSIQTNYGYTF
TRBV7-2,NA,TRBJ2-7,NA,TGTGCCAGCAGCTTACTCGACGAGCAGTACTTC,CASSLLDEQYF
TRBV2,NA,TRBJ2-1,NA,TGTGCCAGCGGGCCATCTTCCTTCAATGAGCAGTTCTTC,CASGPSSFNEQFF
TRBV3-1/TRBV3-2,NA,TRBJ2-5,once,TGTGCCAGCTCCGCGGTCCGGGAGACCCAGTACTTC,CASSAVRETQYF
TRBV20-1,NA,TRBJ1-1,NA,TGCAGTGCCCGGGGGGCGGGTGAAGCTTTCTTT,CSARGAGEAFF
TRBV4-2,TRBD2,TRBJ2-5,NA,TGTGCCAGCAGCCAAGCCCTCGGACTAGCGATGGGGGAGACCCAGTACTTC,CASSQALGLAMGETQYF
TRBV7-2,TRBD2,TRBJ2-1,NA,TGTGCCAGCAGCTTATATGCCAGCGGGAGAAACAATGAGCAGTTCTTC,CASSLYASGRNNEQFF
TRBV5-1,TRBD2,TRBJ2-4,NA,TGCGCCAGCAGCCCCTGGACTAGCGGGGCGAGAGGGGCCAAAAACATTCAGTACTTC,CASSPWTSGARGAKNIQYF